The 21 T cell receptor beta chains presented below share a single source sample, sequenced in a study of T cell responses to AZD1222 COVID-19 vaccine. Clones were read by immunoSEQ multiplex PCR, and TCRdb kept only the in-frame ones, dropping some. Of approximately 74,000 clones in the sample, 70% to 90% were seen once. The sample here was peripheral blood, taken 28 days after the second AZD1222 dose. These receptor sequences come from an adult who received the AZD1222 COVID-19 vaccine.

CDR3 nucleotide sequence: TGTGCCAGTAGTATGCAGACGGTGAGCACAGATACGCAGTATTTT. Translated: CASSMQTVSTDTQYF. The chain carries TRBV19 and TRBJ2-3; D is unresolved. CDR1 LNHDA and CDR2 SQIVND come from the germline V gene (reference sequence). Trimming pared 3 bases from V and 0 bases from J, leaving 10 bases between. This CDR3 comprises 15 residues.

This rearrangement joins TRBV11-2 to TRBJ1-1; the D is unclear. V lost 5 bases to trimming and J lost 1 base, with 8 bases between them. This CDR3 has 13 residues. Per the germline V gene, CDR1 is SGHAT and CDR2 is FQNNGV. The CDR3 is CASSAQENTEAFF. In nucleotides, the CDR3 is TGTGCCAGCAGCGCCCAGGAGAACACTGAAGCTTTCTTT.

V is TRBV7-2 and J is TRBJ1-4, with 7 bases that match TRBD1. The CDR3 extends over 15 amino acids. The J segment lost 7 bases and the V segment lost 5 bases, leaving 10 bases of the junction unmatched. Germline loops: CDR1 SGHTA, CDR2 FQGNSA. The CDR3 reads CASSPRQGLGEKLFF. In DNA form, the CDR3 reads TGTGCCAGCAGCCCCCGACAGGGTCTGGGTGAAAAACTGTTTTTT.

This chain joins TRBV2 and TRBJ1-2; possibly TRBD1 for D (5 bases). The length of the CDR3 is 15 residues. Deletions cut 7 bases from V and 4 bases from J, with 19 bases between. Germline V CDR1 and CDR2: SNHLY, FYNNEI. CDR3 DNA: TGTGCCAGCACCGATCGGGACGGCCCTTCCTATGGCTACACCTTC. Translation: CASTDRDGPSYGYTF.

The rearrangement links TRBV6-5 to TRBJ1-1; maybe TRBD1 (5 bases). V was shortened by 2 bases and J by 8 bases, with 9 bases between the two germline ends. This CDR3 comprises 12 residues. CDR1 and CDR2 from the germline V gene are MNHEY and SVGAGI. The CDR3 bases are TGTGCCAGCAGTTACAGGCAGGGCGAAGCTTTCTTT. It encodes CASSYRQGEAFF.

This clone appeared once. The V call is TRBV10-3, the J call TRBJ1-3; D might be TRBD1 (5 bases). Trimming took off 7 bases at V and 0 bases at J, with 10 bases between the two ends. Germline CDR1 reads ENHRY; CDR2 reads SYGVKD. The CDR3 loop spans 14 amino acids. In DNA form, the CDR3 reads TGTGCCATCACGGGGGATAGCTCTGGAAACACCATATATTTT. This encodes CAITGDSSGNTIYF.

V gene TRBV7-9 combines with J gene TRBJ1-5; possibly TRBD1 for D (5 bases). The germline V gene has CDR1 SEHNR and CDR2 FQNEAQ (reference sequence). The CDR3 is made up of 14 amino acids. V lost 1 base and J 5 bases, leaving 9 bases between the germline ends. CDR3 region: CASSLGEGYQPQHF. The CDR3, as DNA: TGTGCCAGCAGCTTAGGGGAGGGGTATCAGCCCCAGCATTTT.

The rearrangement uses TRBV7-2 and TRBJ1-1; 7 bases are a match to TRBD1. After removal of 4 bases from V and 9 bases from J, the junction contained 5 bases not matched to a gene. CDR1 is SGHTA, CDR2 FQGNSA, per germline. The CDR3 is 12 residues long. CDR3 sequence reads: CASSYTGVQAFF. The DNA for the CDR3 is TGTGCCAGCAGCTATACAGGGGTTCAAGCTTTCTTT.

This chain joins TRBV12-5 and TRBJ1-5, with unresolved D. Germline CDR1 reads LGHNT; CDR2 reads FRNRAP. This CDR3 has 11 amino acids. With 4 bases removed from V and 9 bases from J, the gap between germline ends came to 7 bases. CDR3 protein: CASGSFGPQHF. As DNA, the CDR3 is TGTGCTAGTGGTTCGTTTGGGCCCCAGCATTTT.

The chain is built from TRBV5-6 and TRBJ2-7, with a tentative D call TRBD1 (6 bases). This CDR3 spans 16 amino acids. The V and J ends lost 4 bases and 4 bases respectively, with 21 bases between them. From germline, CDR1 is SGHDT and CDR2 YYEEEE. The CDR3 DNA follows: TGTGCCAGCAGCGTGGAAACCGGGACAAGGGTGTACGAGCAGTACTTC. It is translated as CASSVETGTRVYEQYF.

The chain combines TRBV5-3 with TRBJ1-2; unclear D gene. TRBV5-3 is known as an ORF, though its function is uncertain. This CDR3 region has 12 residues. V lost 6 bases, J lost 4 bases, and 10 bases lay in between. The CDR3 region is CARKSVAYGYTF. The CDR3 DNA reads TGTGCCAGAAAATCGGTGGCCTATGGCTACACCTTC.

The chain has TRBV3-1 (or the pseudogene TRBV3-2) and TRBJ1-1, with no clear D. Germline V gene data show CDR1 as LGHDT and CDR2 as YNNKEL (reference sequence). The CDR3 is 14 amino acids. Trimming left V 3 bases short and J 7 bases short, with 15 bases between. CDR3 in amino acids: CASSQGGRAGEAFF. CDR3 sequence (DNA): TGTGCCAGCAGCCAGGGTGGTAGGGCCGGTGAAGCTTTCTTT.

This sequence joins TRBV6-6 and TRBJ1-2; TRBD1 matches 7 bases. CDR3 length: 15 amino acids. V trimming: 2 bases; J trimming: 10 bases; junction bases outside the gene matches: 13. Per germline, CDR1 MNHNY and CDR2 SVGAGI (reference sequence). CDR3 amino acids: CASSYRGRGDRDYTF. For the CDR3, the DNA is TGTGCCAGCAGTTACAGGGGGCGCGGAGATCGTGACTACACCTTC.

The chain employs TRBV7-9 and TRBJ2-7, with 8 bases lining up with TRBD2. Losses at the gene ends were 5 bases for V and 0 bases for J; bases not matched to a gene: 9. Germline V gives CDR1 SEHNR, CDR2 FQNEAQ (reference sequence). CDR3 length: 16 amino acids. CDR3 DNA: TGTGCCAGCAGCCCTCCCTTAGCGGGATACTCCTACGAGCAGTACTTC. Residues: CASSPPLAGYSYEQYF.

CDR3 in DNA: TGTGCCAGCAGTTTCTCCGGGAGCTACGAGCAGTACTTC. Translated: CASSFSGSYEQYF. The chain is built from TRBV12-3 or TRBV12-4 and TRBJ2-7; possible D gene TRBD2, 6 bases. Trimming cost V 3 bases and J 3 bases, with 9 bases left between them. CDR3 length: 13 amino acids.

The rearrangement uses TRBV30 and TRBJ2-7; TRBD1 agrees at 8 bases. This CDR3 comprises 13 residues. Per germline, CDR1 GTSNPN and CDR2 SVGIG (reference sequence). J was trimmed by 5 bases and V by 1 base; bases with no gene match: 4. CDR3 protein: CAWSGQGNHEQYF. The CDR3 coding sequence is TGTGCCTGGAGTGGACAGGGGAACCACGAGCAGTACTTC.

The V call is TRBV7-3, the J call TRBJ1-2; 8 nucleotides align to TRBD1. The CDR3 spans 13 residues. Germline values: CDR1 SGHTA, CDR2 FQGTGA. The trim removed 5 bases at V and 6 bases at J, leaving 5 bases unmatched. The CDR3, as DNA: TGTGCCAGCAGCCGGCAGGGGGCGGATGGCTACACCTTC. It encodes CASSRQGADGYTF.

The chain is built from TRBV7-6 and TRBJ1-5, with D maybe TRBD1 (6 bases). Germline CDR1 reads SGHVS; CDR2 reads FNYEAQ. V shed 4 bases and J shed 3 bases, with 13 bases lying between them. This CDR3 comprises 15 residues. The CDR3 loop reads CASSSDQGFNQPQHF. For the CDR3, the DNA is TGTGCCAGCAGCTCCGACCAGGGGTTCAATCAGCCCCAGCATTTT.

V is TRBV5-1 and J is TRBJ2-2; 13 bases match TRBD2. This CDR3 contains 20 residues. J gave up 1 base and V 3 bases, and 12 bases lay outside the gene matches. Germline assignment: CDR1 SGHRS and CDR2 YFSETQ. The CDR3 loop is CASSSPPGLAGYRNTGELFF. CDR3 DNA sequence: TGCGCCAGCAGCTCGCCACCGGGACTAGCGGGATACAGGAACACCGGGGAGCTGTTTTTT.

The chain has TRBV9 and TRBJ1-5; tentatively, D is TRBD1 (5 bases). Germline V gives CDR1 SGDLS, CDR2 YYNGEE. Trimming took off 2 bases at V and 3 bases at J, with 9 bases between the two ends. This CDR3 comprises 14 residues. CDR3 in amino acids: CASSVRADNQPQHF. The CDR3 DNA follows: TGTGCCAGCAGCGTCAGGGCAGACAATCAGCCCCAGCATTTT. Complete variable domain (other parts from reference TRBV9 and TRBJ1-5): DSGVTQTPKHLITATGQRVTLRCSPRSGDLSVYWYQQSLDQGLQFLIQYYNGEERAKGNILERFSAQQFPDLHSELNLSSLELGDSALYFCASSVRADNQPQHFGDGTRLSIL.

The rearrangement uses TRBV5-4 and TRBJ2-1; possible D gene TRBD1, 6 bases. V dropped 2 bases and J dropped 7 bases, with 13 bases sitting between them. The CDR3 contains 14 residues. The germline gives CDR1 SGHNT, CDR2 YYREEE (reference sequence). CDR3 bases: TGTGCCAGCAGCTTTCCCCCAGGGGATAATGAGCAGTTCTTC. It yields the protein CASSFPPGDNEQFF.